The clone carrying this T cell receptor beta chain was found a few times. The antigen remains unidentified. One entry per CDR3 protein, called by TCRdb with MiXCR from the 5' RACE reads. The profile shows 65,000 to 95,000 distinct CDR3 sequences, roughly 12% of them singletons. The sample is drawn from a study of T-cell memory formation after mild COVID-19. Study background: Largely, TCR clusters stayed within a single donor. Whole-study results and caveats: Second-wave clones reaching peak frequency on day 37 lacked confirmed SARS-CoV-2 specificity.

This clonotype originated in a man aged 18-30 years who had mild COVID-19 (a few samples of this study predate the infection). Cell type and time point are not known. Material: PBMCs or a T cell subset sorted from them (not recorded which).

The CDR3 is CASTPGGRLNTQYF. DNA for the CDR3: TGTGCCAGCACTCCTGGGGGGCGCTTGAATACGCAGTATTTT. V is TRBV6-5 and J is TRBJ2-3; TRBD1 or TRBD2 may be the D gene (6 bases each). CDR1 and CDR2 from the germline V gene are MNHEY and SVGAGI. The CDR3 runs 14 residues. Trimming shortened V by 7 bases and J by 7 bases, and 18 bases separated the two germline ends.